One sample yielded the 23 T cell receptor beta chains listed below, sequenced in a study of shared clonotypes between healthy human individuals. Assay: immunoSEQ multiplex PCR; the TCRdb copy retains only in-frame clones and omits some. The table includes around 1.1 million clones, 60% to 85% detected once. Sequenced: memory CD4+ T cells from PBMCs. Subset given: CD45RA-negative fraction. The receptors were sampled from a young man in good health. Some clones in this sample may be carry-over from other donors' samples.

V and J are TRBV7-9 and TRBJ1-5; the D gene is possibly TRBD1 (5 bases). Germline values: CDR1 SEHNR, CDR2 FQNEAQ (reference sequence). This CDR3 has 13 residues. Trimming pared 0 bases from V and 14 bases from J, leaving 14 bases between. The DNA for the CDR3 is TGTGCCAGCAGCTTAGCCTCAGGGAGCGTTGAGCATTTT. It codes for CASSLASGSVEHF. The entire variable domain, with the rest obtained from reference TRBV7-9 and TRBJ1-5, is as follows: DTGVSQNPRHKITKRGQNVTFRCDPISEHNRLYWYRQTLGQGPEFLTYFQNEAQLEKSRLLSDRFSAERPKGSFSTLEIQRTEQGDSAMYLCASSLASGSVEHFGDGTRLSIL.

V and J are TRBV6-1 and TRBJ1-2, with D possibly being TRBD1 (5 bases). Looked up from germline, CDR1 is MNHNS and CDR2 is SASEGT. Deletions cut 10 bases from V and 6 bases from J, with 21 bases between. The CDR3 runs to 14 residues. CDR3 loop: CATATGVFSHGYTF. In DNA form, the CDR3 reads TGTGCCACGGCAACAGGAGTTTTTTCTCATGGCTACACCTTC.

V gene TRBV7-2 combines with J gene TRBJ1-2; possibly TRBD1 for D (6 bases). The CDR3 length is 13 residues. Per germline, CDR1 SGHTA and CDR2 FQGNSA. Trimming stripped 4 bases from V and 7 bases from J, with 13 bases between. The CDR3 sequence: CASSSSQGLGYTF. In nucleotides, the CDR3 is TGTGCCAGCAGCTCTAGCCAGGGGCTTGGCTACACCTTC.

CDR3 DNA sequence: TGTGCCAGCAGTTTACCGGGGGGTGGAGATACGCAGTATTTT. It yields the protein CASSLPGGGDTQYF. The chain uses TRBV28 and TRBJ2-3, with 7 bases aligning to TRBD2. From germline, CDR1 is MDHEN and CDR2 SYDVKM. The length of the CDR3 is 14 residues. With 2 bases clipped from V and 5 bases from J, the junction kept 4 bases outside the gene matches.

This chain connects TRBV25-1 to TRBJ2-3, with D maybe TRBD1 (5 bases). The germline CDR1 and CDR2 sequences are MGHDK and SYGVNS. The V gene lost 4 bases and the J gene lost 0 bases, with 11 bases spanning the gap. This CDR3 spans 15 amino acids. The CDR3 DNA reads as TGTGCCAGCAGTGTAGCAGGGTTTAGCACAGATACGCAGTATTTT. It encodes CASSVAGFSTDTQYF.

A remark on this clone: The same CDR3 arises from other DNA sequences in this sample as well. The CDR3 is CASSLGQGHGYTF. CDR3 coding DNA: TGCGCCAGCAGCTTGGGACAGGGCCATGGCTACACCTTC. V gene TRBV5-1 combines with J gene TRBJ1-2; 7 bases are a match to TRBD1. The germline V gene has CDR1 SGHRS and CDR2 YFSETQ. V gave up 0 bases and J gave up 6 bases; unmatched junction bases: 2. This CDR3 has 13 residues.

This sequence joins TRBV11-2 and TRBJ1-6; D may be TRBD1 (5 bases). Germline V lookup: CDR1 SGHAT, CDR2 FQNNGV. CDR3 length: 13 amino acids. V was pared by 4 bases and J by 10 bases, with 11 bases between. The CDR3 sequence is CASSSIRESPLHF. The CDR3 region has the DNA TGTGCCAGCAGCTCAATCAGGGAATCACCCCTCCACTTT.

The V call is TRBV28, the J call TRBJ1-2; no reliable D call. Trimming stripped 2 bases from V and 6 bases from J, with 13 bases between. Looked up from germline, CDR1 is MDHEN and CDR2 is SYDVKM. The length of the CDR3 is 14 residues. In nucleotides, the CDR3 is TGTGCCAGCAGTTTACGGGATTTAAGGGATGGCTACACCTTC. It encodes CASSLRDLRDGYTF.

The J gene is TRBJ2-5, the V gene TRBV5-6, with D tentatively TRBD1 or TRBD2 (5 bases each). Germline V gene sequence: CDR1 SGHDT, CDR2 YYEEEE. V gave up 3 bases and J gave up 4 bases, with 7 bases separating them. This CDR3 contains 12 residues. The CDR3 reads CASSSGGETQYF. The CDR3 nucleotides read TGTGCCAGCAGCTCTGGGGGAGAGACCCAGTACTTC.

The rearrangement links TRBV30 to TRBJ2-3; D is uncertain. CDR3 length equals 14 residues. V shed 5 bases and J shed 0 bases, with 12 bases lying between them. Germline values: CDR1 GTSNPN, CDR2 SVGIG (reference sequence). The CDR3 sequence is CAWGRTPSTDTQYF. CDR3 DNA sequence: TGTGCCTGGGGGCGAACTCCGAGCACAGATACGCAGTATTTT.

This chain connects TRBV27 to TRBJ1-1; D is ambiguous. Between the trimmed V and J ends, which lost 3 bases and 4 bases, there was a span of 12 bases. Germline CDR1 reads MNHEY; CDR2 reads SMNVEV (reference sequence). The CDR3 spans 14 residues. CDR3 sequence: CASSFQWPGTEAFF. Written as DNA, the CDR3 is TGTGCCAGCAGTTTTCAGTGGCCGGGCACTGAAGCTTTCTTT.

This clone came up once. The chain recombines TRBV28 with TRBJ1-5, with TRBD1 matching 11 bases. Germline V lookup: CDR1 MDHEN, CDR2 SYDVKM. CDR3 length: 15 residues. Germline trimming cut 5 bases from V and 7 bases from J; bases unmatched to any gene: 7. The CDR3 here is CASSPGQGARQPQHF. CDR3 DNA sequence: TGTGCCAGCAGTCCCGGACAGGGGGCAAGGCAGCCCCAGCATTTT.

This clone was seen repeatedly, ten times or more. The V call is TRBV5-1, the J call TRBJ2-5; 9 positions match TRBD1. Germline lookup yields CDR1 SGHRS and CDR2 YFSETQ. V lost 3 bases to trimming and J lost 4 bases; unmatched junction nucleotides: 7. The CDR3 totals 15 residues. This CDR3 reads CASSSTGGGGETQYF. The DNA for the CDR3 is TGCGCCAGCAGCTCCACAGGGGGCGGGGGAGAGACCCAGTACTTC. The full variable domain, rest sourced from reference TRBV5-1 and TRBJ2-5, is KAGVTQTPRYLIKTRGQQVTLSCSPISGHRSVSWYQQTPGQGLQFLFEYFSETQRNKGNFPGRFSGRQFSNSRSEMNVSTLELGDSALYLCASSSTGGGGETQYFGPGTRLLVL.

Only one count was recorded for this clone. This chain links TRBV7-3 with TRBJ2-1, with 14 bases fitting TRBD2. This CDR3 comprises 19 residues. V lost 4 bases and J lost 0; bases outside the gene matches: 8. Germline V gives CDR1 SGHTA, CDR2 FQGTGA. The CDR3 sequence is CASSSGLAGGRSSYNEQFF. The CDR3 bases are TGTGCCAGCAGCTCCGGACTAGCGGGAGGCCGTAGCTCCTACAATGAGCAGTTCTTC.

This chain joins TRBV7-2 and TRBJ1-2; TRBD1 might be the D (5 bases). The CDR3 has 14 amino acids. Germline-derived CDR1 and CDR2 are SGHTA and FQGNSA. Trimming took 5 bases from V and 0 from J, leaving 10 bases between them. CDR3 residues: CASSPGGSNYGYTF. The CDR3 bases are TGTGCCAGCAGCCCCGGGGGTTCTAACTATGGCTACACCTTC. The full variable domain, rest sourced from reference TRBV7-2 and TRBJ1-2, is GAGVSQSPSNKVTEKGKDVELRCDPISGHTALYWYRQSLGQGLEFLIYFQGNSAPDKSGLPSDRFSAERTGGSVSTLTIQRTQQEDSAVYLCASSPGGSNYGYTFGSGTRLTVV.

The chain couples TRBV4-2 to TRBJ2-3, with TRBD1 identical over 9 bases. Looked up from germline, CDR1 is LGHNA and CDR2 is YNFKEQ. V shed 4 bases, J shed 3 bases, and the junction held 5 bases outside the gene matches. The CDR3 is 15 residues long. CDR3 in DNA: TGTGCCAGCAGCCCCAGGGACAGGGTAACAGATACGCAGTATTTT. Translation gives CASSPRDRVTDTQYF.

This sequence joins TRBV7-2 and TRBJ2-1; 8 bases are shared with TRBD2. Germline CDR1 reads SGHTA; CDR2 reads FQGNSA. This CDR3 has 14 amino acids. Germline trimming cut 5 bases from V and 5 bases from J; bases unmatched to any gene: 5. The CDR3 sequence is CASSTSGGHNEQFF. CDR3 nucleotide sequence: TGTGCCAGCAGCACTAGCGGAGGACACAATGAGCAGTTCTTC.

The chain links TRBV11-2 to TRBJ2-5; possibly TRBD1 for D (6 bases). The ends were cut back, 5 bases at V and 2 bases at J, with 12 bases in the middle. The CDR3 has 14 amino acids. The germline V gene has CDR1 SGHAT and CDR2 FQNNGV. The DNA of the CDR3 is TGTGCCAGCAGCAGAGGACAGTCGCAAGAGACCCAGTACTTC. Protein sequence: CASSRGQSQETQYF.

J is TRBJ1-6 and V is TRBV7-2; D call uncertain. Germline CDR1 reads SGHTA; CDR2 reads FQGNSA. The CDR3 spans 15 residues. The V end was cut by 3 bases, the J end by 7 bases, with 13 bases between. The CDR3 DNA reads TGTGCCAGCAGCTTCGGACTAGGAGACAATTCACCCCTCCACTTT. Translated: CASSFGLGDNSPLHF.

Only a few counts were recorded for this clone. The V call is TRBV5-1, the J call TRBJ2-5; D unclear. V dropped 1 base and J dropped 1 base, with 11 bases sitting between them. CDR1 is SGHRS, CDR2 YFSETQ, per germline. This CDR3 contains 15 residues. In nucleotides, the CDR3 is TGCGCCAGCAGCTTGAACGAGCCGAGCCAAGAGACCCAGTACTTC. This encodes CASSLNEPSQETQYF. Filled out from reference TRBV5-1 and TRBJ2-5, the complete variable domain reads KAGVTQTPRYLIKTRGQQVTLSCSPISGHRSVSWYQQTPGQGLQFLFEYFSETQRNKGNFPGRFSGRQFSNSRSEMNVSTLELGDSALYLCASSLNEPSQETQYFGPGTRLLVL.

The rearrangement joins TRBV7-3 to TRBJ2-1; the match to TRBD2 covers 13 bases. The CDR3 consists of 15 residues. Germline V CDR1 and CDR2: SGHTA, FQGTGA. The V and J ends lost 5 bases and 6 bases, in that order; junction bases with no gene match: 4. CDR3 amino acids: CASSRTSGGSNEQFF. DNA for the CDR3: TGTGCCAGCAGCCGGACTAGCGGGGGATCCAATGAGCAGTTCTTC.

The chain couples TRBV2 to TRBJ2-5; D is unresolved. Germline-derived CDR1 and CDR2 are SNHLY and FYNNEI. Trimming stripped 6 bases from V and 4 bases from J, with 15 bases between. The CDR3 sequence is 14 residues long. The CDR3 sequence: CASRDASMGETQYF. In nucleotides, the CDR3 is TGTGCCAGCAGGGACGCCTCCATGGGAGAGACCCAGTACTTC.

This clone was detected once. The CDR3 nucleotides are TGTGCCAGCAAAGGTAGGCAGGGAGTGAACACTGAAGCTTTCTTT. Its protein product is CASKGRQGVNTEAFF. V usage is TRBV6-1 and J usage is TRBJ1-1, with D maybe TRBD1 (5 bases). V was trimmed by 7 bases and J by 0 bases, leaving 15 bases between them. The CDR3 extends over 15 amino acids. Germline V gene data show CDR1 as MNHNS and CDR2 as SASEGT.